The TCR beta chain described here comes from a study of T cells in Graves' hyperthyroidism and ophthalmopathy. This clonotype has at least ten counts. Template material for amplifying TCR beta CDR3 regions consisted of RNA transcripts. The TCR CDR3 was amplified in a first-round RT-PCR using the HTBI primer set. TCRdb passed the multiplex PCR reads through MiXCR, listing each CDR3 protein once. The table has about 420,000 distinct CDR3 sequences, around 14% seen once. CDR1 is SGHTA and CDR2 is FQGNSA in the germline V gene. The CDR3 extends over 15 amino acids. V lost 1 base, J lost 4 bases, and 13 bases lay in between.

Material: blood. The clonotype originates from a woman aged 18-29 years with Graves' hyperthyroidism. The chain links TRBV7-2 to TRBJ1-2; possible D gene TRBD1, 5 bases. The DNA of the CDR3 is TGTGCCAGCAGCTTAGATGGGCAGGGTATCTATGGCTACACCTTC. It codes for CASSLDGQGIYGYTF.